These 7 T cell receptor beta chains share one sample of origin, sequenced in a study of cytomegalovirus exposure and HLA in healthy donors. It was with 60 Vbeta and 13 Jbeta primers that the PCR ran. The assay was immunoSEQ multiplex PCR, and TCRdb's table has in-frame clones only and misses some. Here the sample spans fewer than 250,000 clones, over 65% being singletons. What was sequenced was PBMCs. Receptor source: a man aged 40-50 years in good health and CMV-seropositive.

The chain recombines TRBV18 with TRBJ1-4; 12 bases fit TRBD1. Trimming took 3 bases from V and 3 from J; bases not matched to a gene: 5. The CDR3 runs to 17 residues. The V gene's germline CDR1 is KGHSH and CDR2 LQKENI. The CDR3 DNA follows: TGTGCCAGCTCACCCCCGGGACAGGGGGCGCCTAATGAAAAACTGTTTTTT. It translates to CASSPPGQGAPNEKLFF.

The V call is TRBV10-2, the J call TRBJ2-5; 8 bases match TRBD2. Germline assignment: CDR1 WSHSY and CDR2 SAAADI. V dropped 3 bases and J dropped 9; count of bases not matched to a gene: 3. The CDR3 contains 12 residues. CDR3 in DNA: TGCGCCAGCAGTGAAGGAGCGGGAGCCCAGTACTTC. Amino acid sequence: CASSEGAGAQYF.

With regard to this clone: One junction end does not reproduce the germline sequence, and a read error may be involved. This chain uses TRBV4-2 with TRBJ2-7; 7 nucleotides agree with TRBD1. CDR3 length equals 17 residues. Germline V gene lookup returns CDR1 LGHNA and CDR2 YNFKEQ. CDR3 loop: CASGQARTGRTSYEQYF. CDR3 coding DNA: TGTGCCAGCGGCCAAGCCCGGACAGGCCGGACATCCTACGAGCAGTACTTC.

The rearrangement joins TRBV5-1 to TRBJ2-5; 12 nucleotides line up with TRBD2. The J call may be mistaken, given a closer DNA end match to TRBJ2-7. From germline, CDR1 is SGHRS and CDR2 YFSETQ. The length of the CDR3 is 15 residues. This CDR3 reads CASSRGLAGSGEQYF. CDR3 bases: TGCGCCAGCAGCCGAGGACTAGCGGGATCGGGCGAGCAGTACTTC.

The chain links TRBV28 to TRBJ2-7, with a possible D match to TRBD2 (6 bases). Germline V gene sequence: CDR1 MDHEN, CDR2 SYDVKM. Trimming removed 5 bases from V and 3 bases from J, with 14 bases in between. This CDR3 spans 14 amino acids. This CDR3 reads CASSPLAGFYEQYF. The CDR3 DNA reads as TGTGCCAGCAGTCCACTGGCGGGATTCTACGAGCAGTACTTC.

The chain joins TRBV6-1 to TRBJ2-5; the D is unclear. V lost 6 bases, J lost 4 bases, and 9 bases lay in between. The germline V gene encodes CDR1 MNHNS and CDR2 SASEGT. CDR3 length: 12 amino acids. The chain's CDR3 is CASRLVGETQYF. Here the CDR3 DNA reads TGTGCCAGCAGGCTAGTCGGAGAGACCCAGTACTTC.

This clone was picked up a small number of times. J is TRBJ2-4 and V is TRBV19; tentatively, D is TRBD2 (6 bases). Per the germline V gene, CDR1 is LNHDA and CDR2 is SQIVND (reference sequence). The CDR3 is made up of 16 amino acids. Trimming cost V 2 bases and J 1 base, with 12 bases left between them. The CDR3 nucleotides are TGTGCCAGTAGTATAACGGGGGACTTGGCCAAAAACATTCAGTACTTC. Translated, it gives CASSITGDLAKNIQYF.